The clone carrying this T cell receptor beta chain was found many times. Its antigen is as yet unknown. The sample comes from a study of regulatory T cells in long-lasting Graves disease. Whole-study context: Prior antithyroid drug treatment in newly diagnosed Graves' patients lasted under 3 months. General study findings and limits: What was studied was peripheral blood only, and not thyroid tissue.

V lost 5 bases and J lost 7, with 17 bases in between. Germline CDR1 reads SNHLY; CDR2 reads FYNNEI. CDR3 length: 15 residues. With iRepertoire HTBI primers and Arm-PCR of CDR3 regions, TCR beta libraries were built. TCRdb re-called the multiplex PCR reads through MiXCR, storing one row per CDR3 protein. The repertoire has around 480,000 distinct CDR3 sequences, 16% of them found once; the top ten carry less than 15%. Noted time point: newly diagnosed GD, antithyroid drugs for less than 3 months. PBMC RNA was the source of the TCR library. These records were also assigned to another study, of T cells in Graves' hyperthyroidism and ophthalmopathy. That work contributes: Model predictions of ophthalmopathy came a median approximately 6.5 months before onset.

The receptor was derived from a man between 35 and 55 years old with Graves disease. The material sequenced was peripheral blood mononuclear cells (PBMCs), taken at new diagnosis, from a patient treated with antithyroid drugs. J is TRBJ1-4 and V is TRBV2, with a possible D match to TRBD1 (5 bases). CDR3 nucleotide sequence: TGTGCCAGCAGTTCCCAGCCCCAGGGAAGTGAAAAACTGTTTTTT. It yields the protein CASSSQPQGSEKLFF.